Below, 14 T cell receptor beta chains from the same sample are listed, as sequenced in a study of cytomegalovirus exposure and HLA in healthy donors. Method: immunoSEQ multiplex PCR; TCRdb's copy keeps in-frame clones and lacks some. The sample holds 120,000 or so clones, about 88% seen once. Material: PBMCs. These receptors all stem from a young woman in good health and CMV-seronegative.

The rearrangement joins TRBV28 to TRBJ2-2, with a possible D match to TRBD1 (5 bases). V lost 5 bases and J lost 5, with 9 bases in between. Per the germline V gene, CDR1 is MDHEN and CDR2 is SYDVKM. The CDR3 spans 13 residues. The CDR3 here is CASSGAPTGELFF. In nucleotides, the CDR3 is TGTGCCAGCAGTGGGGCGCCGACCGGGGAGCTGTTTTTT. Full variable domain (outside the CDR3, taken from reference TRBV28 and TRBJ2-2): DVKVTQSSRYLVKRTGEKVFLECVQDMDHENMFWYRQDPGLGLRLIYFSYDVKMKEKGDIPEGYSVSREKKERFSLILESASTNQTSMYLCASSGAPTGELFFGEGSRLTVL.

The chain joins TRBV7-6 to TRBJ1-1, with TRBD1 matching 7 bases. V gave up 3 bases and J gave up 5 bases; unmatched junction bases: 21. The CDR3 loop spans 19 amino acids. Germline V lookup: CDR1 SGHVS, CDR2 FNYEAQ. Written as DNA, the CDR3 is TGTGCCAGCAGCTTCCTATCCGACAGGGCGGGATCCCTAGGGACTGAAGCTTTCTTT. It yields the protein CASSFLSDRAGSLGTEAFF.

The rearrangement joins TRBV30 to TRBJ1-2; no clear D. This CDR3 spans 13 amino acids. CDR1 is GTSNPN and CDR2 is SVGIG in the germline V gene (reference sequence). The V end was cut by 2 bases, the J end by 1 base, with 8 bases between. The DNA of the CDR3 is TGTGCCTGGAGTCCCCAGGATAACTATGGCTACACCTTC. Amino acids: CAWSPQDNYGYTF.

This clone has only one observation. The V gene is TRBV6-4, the J gene TRBJ1-2; TRBD1 agrees at 7 bases. CDR1 is MRHNA, CDR2 SNTAGT, per germline. The CDR3 length is 14 residues. V lost 3 bases, J lost 1 base, and 2 bases stayed unmatched. The CDR3 nucleotides read TGTGCCAGCAGTGAGACAGGGATTAACTATGGCTACACCTTC. This encodes CASSETGINYGYTF.

V and J are TRBV2 and TRBJ2-3; 9 positions agree with TRBD1. Per germline, CDR1 SNHLY and CDR2 FYNNEI. CDR3 length: 13 residues. Trimming cost V 8 bases and J 4 bases; bases outside gene matches: 4. CDR3: CASGQGKADTQYF. The CDR3 DNA follows: TGTGCCAGCGGACAGGGGAAAGCAGATACGCAGTATTTT. Full variable domain (remainder filled in from reference TRBV2 and TRBJ2-3): EPEVTQTPSHQVTQMGQEVILRCVPISNHLYFYWYRQILGQKVEFLVSFYNNEISEKSEIFDDQFSVERPDGSNFTLKIRSTKLEDSAMYFCASGQGKADTQYFGPGTRLTVL.

The chain is built from TRBV6-5 and TRBJ2-6, with a possible D match to TRBD1 (5 bases). There are 14 residues in the CDR3. Trimming removed 6 bases at V and 0 bases at J, with 6 bases between. From germline, CDR1 is MNHEY and CDR2 SVGAGI. CDR3 sequence reads: CASRDSSGANVLTF. The CDR3 DNA follows: TGTGCCAGCAGAGACAGCTCTGGGGCCAACGTCCTGACTTTC.

The V call is TRBV30, the J call TRBJ2-1; 8 positions match TRBD1. The CDR3 length is 14 residues. The germline CDR1 and CDR2 sequences are GTSNPN and SVGIG (reference sequence). V shed 1 base, J shed 3 bases, and the junction held 2 bases outside the gene matches. The CDR3 reads CAWSAGQDYNEQFF. CDR3 in DNA: TGTGCCTGGAGTGCGGGACAGGACTACAATGAGCAGTTCTTC.

The V gene is TRBV5-1, the J gene TRBJ2-2; TRBD1 is a possible D gene (5 bases). The germline V and J ends were trimmed by 4 bases and 0 bases, with 10 bases remaining between them. This CDR3 is 15 amino acids long. Per germline, CDR1 SGHRS and CDR2 YFSETQ. CDR3 coding DNA: TGCGCCAGCAGCGTGGCCAGGGCGAACACCGGGGAGCTGTTTTTT. It is translated as CASSVARANTGELFF.

The J gene is TRBJ2-2, the V gene TRBV2; the D gene is possibly TRBD2 (6 bases). Germline loops: CDR1 SNHLY, CDR2 FYNNEI. V was clipped by 3 bases and J by 1 base, with 9 bases between them. This CDR3 spans 15 amino acids. CDR3 nucleotide sequence: TGTGCCAGCAGTGAGGAGGGCCTGAACACCGGGGAGCTGTTTTTT. This encodes CASSEEGLNTGELFF.

The chain uses TRBV28 and TRBJ2-7; D gene ambiguous. The CDR3 contains 14 residues. The V gene lost 6 bases and the J gene lost 0 bases, with 12 bases spanning the gap. Germline V gene lookup returns CDR1 MDHEN and CDR2 SYDVKM. The CDR3 DNA is TGTGCCAGCAGCTCTGACACGAGCTCCTACGAGCAGTACTTC. Translated: CASSSDTSSYEQYF. The entire variable domain, with the rest obtained from reference TRBV28 and TRBJ2-7, is as follows: DVKVTQSSRYLVKRTGEKVFLECVQDMDHENMFWYRQDPGLGLRLIYFSYDVKMKEKGDIPEGYSVSREKKERFSLILESASTNQTSMYLCASSSDTSSYEQYFGPGTRLTVT.

The chain has TRBV4-3 and TRBJ2-2; no clear D. CDR1 and CDR2 from the germline V gene are LGHNA and YSLEER. This CDR3 is built from 16 residues. Trimming shortened V by 0 bases and J by 4 bases, and 12 bases separated the two germline ends. CDR3 nucleotide sequence: TGCGCCAGCAGCCAAGATCCTAACGAGGTCACCGGGGAGCTGTTTTTT. Amino acid sequence: CASSQDPNEVTGELFF.

The J gene is TRBJ1-2, the V gene TRBV27, with D perhaps matching TRBD1 (5 bases). The CDR3 loop spans 13 amino acids. V was clipped by 5 bases and J by 8 bases, with 15 bases between them. The germline V gene encodes CDR1 MNHEY and CDR2 SMNVEV (reference sequence). This CDR3 is CASSLGGRGGYTF. CDR3 nucleotide sequence: TGTGCCAGCAGTCTAGGAGGGAGGGGAGGCTACACCTTC.

The gene calls are TRBV15 and TRBJ1-3; D call uncertain. The CDR3 contains 16 residues. Germline V gene lookup returns CDR1 LNHNV and CDR2 YYDKDF (reference sequence). V lost 0 bases, J lost 0 bases, and 9 bases lay in between. The CDR3 loop is CATSRDLGRSGNTIYF. CDR3 coding DNA: TGTGCCACCAGCAGAGATCTGGGCCGCTCTGGAAACACCATATATTTT.

The rearrangement joins TRBV13 to TRBJ1-1; 7 nucleotides match TRBD1. Losses at the gene ends were 7 bases for V and 6 bases for J; bases not matched to a gene: 8. CDR1 is PRHDT and CDR2 is FYEKMQ in the germline V gene (reference sequence). The CDR3 is 13 amino acids. The CDR3, as DNA: TGTGCCAGCATACACAGGGGTAGCGCTGAAGCTTTCTTT. Amino acids: CASIHRGSAEAFF. The full variable domain, with the rest looked up from reference TRBV13 and TRBJ1-1, is AAGVIQSPRHLIKEKRETATLKCYPIPRHDTVYWYQQGPGQDPQFLISFYEKMQSDKGSIPDRFSAQQFSDYHSELNMSSLELGDSALYFCASIHRGSAEAFFGQGTRLTVV.